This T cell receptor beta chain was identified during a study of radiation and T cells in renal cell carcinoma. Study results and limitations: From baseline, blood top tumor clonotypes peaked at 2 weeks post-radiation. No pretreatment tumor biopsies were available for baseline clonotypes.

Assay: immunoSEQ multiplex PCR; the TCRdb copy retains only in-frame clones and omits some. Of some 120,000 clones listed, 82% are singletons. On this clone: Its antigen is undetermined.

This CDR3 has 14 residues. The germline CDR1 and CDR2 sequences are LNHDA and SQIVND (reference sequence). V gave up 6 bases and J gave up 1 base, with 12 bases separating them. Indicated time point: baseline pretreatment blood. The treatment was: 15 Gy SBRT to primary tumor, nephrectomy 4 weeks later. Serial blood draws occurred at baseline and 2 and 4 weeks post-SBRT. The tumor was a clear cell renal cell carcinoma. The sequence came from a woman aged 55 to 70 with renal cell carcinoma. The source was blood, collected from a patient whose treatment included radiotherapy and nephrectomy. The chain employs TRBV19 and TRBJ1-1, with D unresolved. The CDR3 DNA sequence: TGTGCCAGTAGCCCGACATGGACGAACACTGAAGCTTTCTTT. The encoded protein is CASSPTWTNTEAFF.